This passage covers 9 T cell receptor beta chains from one sample sequenced in a study of cytomegalovirus exposure and HLA in healthy donors. This PCR relied on a set of 60 Vbeta primers and 13 Jbeta primers. Method: immunoSEQ multiplex PCR; TCRdb's copy keeps in-frame clones and lacks some. The sample lists 77,000 or so clones; about 71% were seen once. The specimen was PBMCs. These receptors originate from a woman aged 40 to 55 in good health and CMV-seronegative.

The chain carries TRBV2 and TRBJ1-5; TRBD1 aligns across 9 bases. V shed 7 bases and J 1 base; nucleotides not matched to a gene: 5. This CDR3 has 15 amino acids. The germline V gene encodes CDR1 SNHLY and CDR2 FYNNEI. CDR3 sequence reads: CASTLQGASNQPQHF. CDR3 nucleotides: TGTGCCAGCACTCTACAGGGGGCAAGCAATCAGCCCCAGCATTTT.

V and J are TRBV28 and TRBJ2-1, with 7 positions matching TRBD1. V dropped 8 bases and J dropped 1; count of bases not matched to a gene: 5. This CDR3 is built from 14 residues. CDR1 MDHEN and CDR2 SYDVKM come from the germline V gene. DNA of the CDR3: TGTGCCAGCCGCCCAGGGGGATCCTACAATGAGCAGTTCTTC. The encoded protein is CASRPGGSYNEQFF.

This clone has just a few counts. The rearrangement joins TRBV5-1 to TRBJ2-2; perhaps TRBD2 as D (5 bases). The CDR3 runs to 14 residues. V lost 4 bases and J 6 bases, leaving 13 bases between the germline ends. Germline V gene lookup returns CDR1 SGHRS and CDR2 YFSETQ. CDR3 bases: TGCGCCAGCAGCCCCGGGGTTACCGCCGGGGAGCTGTTTTTT. Amino acid sequence: CASSPGVTAGELFF.

The J gene is TRBJ2-3, the V gene TRBV28, with a possible D match to TRBD2 (6 bases). The CDR3 is 15 amino acids. Trimming cost V 5 bases and J 0 bases, with 12 bases left between them. Germline lookup yields CDR1 MDHEN and CDR2 SYDVKM. The CDR3 protein is CASSAGGTSTDTQYF. The DNA for the CDR3 is TGTGCCAGCAGTGCAGGCGGGACTAGCACAGATACGCAGTATTTT.

The genes are TRBV18 and TRBJ2-7, with 8 bases aligning to TRBD2. There are 14 residues in the CDR3. The germline CDR1 and CDR2 sequences are KGHSH and LQKENI. J lost 4 bases, V lost 2 bases, and 4 bases had no gene match. The CDR3 DNA reads TGTGCCAGCTCACCAAAAGCGGGAGCGTACGAGCAGTACTTC. Its translation is CASSPKAGAYEQYF.

J is TRBJ1-2 and V is TRBV28, with D perhaps matching TRBD1 (6 bases). CDR1 MDHEN and CDR2 SYDVKM come from the germline V gene. The V and J ends lost 1 base and 8 bases respectively, with 26 bases between them. The CDR3 covers 18 residues. This CDR3 reads CASSLSQLPGHSSGGYTF. The CDR3 bases are TGTGCCAGCAGTTTATCCCAACTCCCGGGACACTCTTCGGGCGGCTACACCTTC.

V is TRBV6-4 and J is TRBJ2-1; perhaps TRBD2 as D (6 bases). The CDR3 loop spans 13 amino acids. Germline-derived CDR1 and CDR2 are MRHNA and SNTAGT. Deletions cut 5 bases from V and 2 bases from J, with 7 bases between. The CDR3 sequence: CASSSGAYNEQFF. In nucleotides, the CDR3 is TGTGCCAGCAGTTCGGGGGCCTACAATGAGCAGTTCTTC.

This clone was seen only once. This chain connects TRBV15 to TRBJ2-1; the D gene is possibly TRBD2 (7 bases). CDR3 length equals 15 residues. CDR1 is LNHNV and CDR2 is YYDKDF in the germline V gene (reference sequence). V gave up 0 bases and J gave up 8 bases, with 14 bases separating them. The CDR3 coding sequence is TGTGCCACCAGCAGAGAGGGGGGGCGTAACGATGAGCAGTTCTTC. Translating it yields CATSREGGRNDEQFF.

The chain joins TRBV27 to TRBJ2-3, with D possibly being TRBD1 (6 bases). V was trimmed by 7 bases and J by 7 bases, leaving 12 bases between them. CDR3 size: 12 residues. The V gene's germline CDR1 is MNHEY and CDR2 SMNVEV (reference sequence). The chain's CDR3 is CASKQGLHTQYF. DNA for the CDR3: TGTGCCAGCAAACAGGGTTTGCATACGCAGTATTTT.